Below are 28 T cell receptor beta chains sequenced from a single sample in a study of blood T cell repertoires in COVID-19. Generated by immunoSEQ multiplex PCR, the TCRdb table keeps only in-frame clones and is missing some. This sample has 300,000 to 350,000 clones, with approximately 88% found just once. Sequenced: peripheral blood. The source of these receptors is a man aged 25-40 years with COVID-19, enrolled during active disease.

The chain uses TRBV14 and TRBJ2-3; 8 positions agree with TRBD2. This CDR3 is built from 15 residues. The V gene end was trimmed by 6 bases and the J gene end by 0 bases; junction bases not matched to a gene: 5. CDR1 and CDR2 (germline): SGHDN, FVKESK. Here the CDR3 reads CASSPLAVSTDTQYF. For the CDR3, the DNA is TGTGCCAGCAGTCCACTAGCGGTGAGCACAGATACGCAGTATTTT. Full variable domain (outside the CDR3, taken from reference TRBV14 and TRBJ2-3): EAGVTQFPSHSVIEKGQTVTLRCDPISGHDNLYWYRRVMGKEIKFLLHFVKESKQDESGMPNNRFLAERTGGTYSTLKVQPAELEDSGVYFCASSPLAVSTDTQYFGPGTRLTVL.

The V and J genes are TRBV5-4 and TRBJ1-1, with D maybe TRBD1 (5 bases). Trimming shortened V by 4 bases and J by 2 bases, and 12 bases separated the two germline ends. The germline CDR1 and CDR2 sequences are SGHNT and YYREEE (reference sequence). CDR3 length: 14 amino acids. CDR3 sequence reads: CASSRQISNTEAFF. CDR3 sequence (DNA): TGTGCCAGCAGCCGACAGATCTCTAACACTGAAGCTTTCTTT.

The chain employs TRBV19 and TRBJ2-1; 11 nucleotides line up with TRBD2. Losses at the gene ends were 6 bases for V and 8 bases for J; bases not matched to a gene: 12. CDR3 size: 16 residues. The germline CDR1 and CDR2 sequences are LNHDA and SQIVND (reference sequence). The DNA of the CDR3 is TGTGCCAGTAGGACCTCACTAGCGGGAGTGTACGATGAGCAGTTCTTC. Translation gives CASRTSLAGVYDEQFF.

The rearrangement links TRBV7-3 to TRBJ2-3, with 10 bases fitting TRBD1. There are 16 residues in the CDR3. Losses at the gene ends were 0 bases for V and 1 base for J; bases not matched to a gene: 1. The germline V gene encodes CDR1 SGHTA and CDR2 FQGTGA. In DNA, the CDR3 is TGTGCCAGCAGCTTAACGGGGACAGGGGGCACAGATACGCAGTATTTT. It codes for CASSLTGTGGTDTQYF.

This chain links TRBV4-3 with TRBJ1-2, with D maybe TRBD1 (5 bases). This CDR3 has 16 amino acids. Looked up from germline, CDR1 is LGHNA and CDR2 is YSLEER. V lost 3 bases to trimming and J lost 4 bases, with 18 bases between them. The CDR3 sequence is CASSHTLDPGGYGYTF. For the CDR3, the DNA is TGCGCCAGCAGCCACACCTTGGACCCCGGGGGCTATGGCTACACCTTC.

The chain has TRBV28 and TRBJ1-4, with D uncertain. The CDR3 sequence is 12 residues long. Germline loops: CDR1 MDHEN, CDR2 SYDVKM. Trimming took off 6 bases at V and 8 bases at J, with 10 bases between the two ends. The CDR3 DNA reads TGTGCCAGCAGCCGATCGGGGGAAAAACTGTTTTTT. Protein: CASSRSGEKLFF.

This chain joins TRBV19 and TRBJ2-7; D unclear. The CDR3 runs to 15 residues. Trimming shortened V by 7 bases and J by 2 bases, and 18 bases separated the two germline ends. In germline, CDR1 is LNHDA, CDR2 SQIVND (reference sequence). CDR3 DNA sequence: TGTGCCAGTACCCAATCGTGGGCCGCAACCTACGAGCAGTACTTC. Its protein product is CASTQSWAATYEQYF.

The CDR3 region is CASSKGAQETQYF. The DNA of the CDR3 is TGTGCCAGCAGTAAGGGGGCCCAAGAGACCCAGTACTTC. The rearrangement uses TRBV25-1 and TRBJ2-5, with TRBD1 matching 7 bases. The CDR3 covers 13 residues. V shed 5 bases and J 1 base; nucleotides not matched to a gene: 1. Germline loops: CDR1 MGHDK, CDR2 SYGVNS.

This clone was seen only a few times. The chain has TRBV4-3 and TRBJ1-2; 12 positions agree with TRBD1. V dropped 1 base and J dropped 6; count of bases not matched to a gene: 15. Germline V CDR1 and CDR2: LGHNA, YSLEER. The CDR3 spans 19 residues. The CDR3 coding sequence is TGCGCCAGCAGCCAAGGAAGGGGGGACAGGGGGCCCAAGCGCCATGGCTACACCTTC. Encoded protein: CASSQGRGDRGPKRHGYTF.

V and J are TRBV5-1 and TRBJ2-5; D remains unclear. Trimming cost V 3 bases and J 5 bases, with 11 bases left between them. Looked up from germline, CDR1 is SGHRS and CDR2 is YFSETQ. This CDR3 has 13 amino acids. CDR3 residues: CASSSEAEETQYF. In DNA, the CDR3 is TGCGCCAGCAGCTCCGAGGCGGAGGAGACCCAGTACTTC. The whole variable domain, remainder taken from reference TRBV5-1 and TRBJ2-5, is KAGVTQTPRYLIKTRGQQVTLSCSPISGHRSVSWYQQTPGQGLQFLFEYFSETQRNKGNFPGRFSGRQFSNSRSEMNVSTLELGDSALYLCASSSEAEETQYFGPGTRLLVL.

The chain employs TRBV11-2 and TRBJ2-1, with 7 nucleotides matching TRBD2. The CDR3 runs 16 residues. The germline CDR1 and CDR2 sequences are SGHAT and FQNNGV. Trimming at V came to 1 base and at J to 4 bases, leaving 7 bases not matched to a gene. CDR3 sequence (DNA): TGTGCCAGCAGCTTAGTAGGGTCTAGCGGTTACAATGAGCAGTTCTTC. This sequence encodes CASSLVGSSGYNEQFF.

This chain links TRBV5-6 with TRBJ1-3; D is unclear. The CDR3 has 16 amino acids. The germline gives CDR1 SGHDT, CDR2 YYEEEE. The germline V and J ends were trimmed by 3 bases and 4 bases, with 17 bases remaining between them. The CDR3 here is CASSSQGLRGGNTIYF. As DNA, the CDR3 is TGTGCCAGCAGCTCCCAAGGGCTCCGCGGGGGAAACACCATATATTTT. Looking up the rest from reference TRBV5-6 and TRBJ1-3 gives the full variable domain: DAGVTQSPTHLIKTRGQQVTLRCSPKSGHDTVSWYQQALGQGPQFIFQYYEEEERQRGNFPDRFSGHQFPNYSSELNVNALLLGDSALYLCASSSQGLRGGNTIYFGEGSWLTVV.

The sample holds one count of this clone. CDR3 in DNA: TGTGCCAGCAGCGGAACAGTGTCATCAACCTACGAGCAGTACTTC. This gives the protein CASSGTVSSTYEQYF. J is TRBJ2-7 and V is TRBV9; no firm D call. There are 15 residues in the CDR3. Trimming removed 3 bases at V and 2 bases at J, with 15 bases between. The germline gives CDR1 SGDLS, CDR2 YYNGEE.

The V and J genes are TRBV6-6 and TRBJ2-7, with TRBD2 as a possible D gene (5 bases). The CDR3 covers 14 residues. Trimming took 7 bases from V and 10 from J, leaving 23 bases between them. CDR1 MNHNY and CDR2 SVGAGI come from the germline V gene (reference sequence). The CDR3 coding sequence is TGTGCCAGCACCCAAGGAGGCGCCGCGAACCAACAGTACTTC. Its translation: CASTQGGAANQQYF.

CDR3 in DNA: TGTGCCAGCAGCCAAGTCAATCAAGAGACCCAGTACTTC. As protein: CASSQVNQETQYF. The chain couples TRBV3-1 (or the pseudogene TRBV3-2) to TRBJ2-5; D unclear. The germline gives CDR1 LGHDT, CDR2 YNNKEL (reference sequence). The CDR3 spans 13 residues. V was trimmed by 1 base and J by 2 bases, leaving 5 bases between them.

For this clone: The sample contains more than one DNA sequence encoding this CDR3. The chain recombines TRBV5-1 with TRBJ1-4; 7 bases match TRBD1. This CDR3 has 16 amino acids. The ends lost 1 base at V and 5 bases at J; junction bases unmatched: 8. Germline CDR1 and CDR2: SGHRS and YFSETQ. The CDR3 DNA follows: TGCGCCAGCAGCTTGTCTGGGACAGCGACAAATGAAAAACTGTTTTTT. Translating gives CASSLSGTATNEKLFF.

This clone has more than one count but fewer than ten. This sequence joins TRBV27 and TRBJ2-7; D perhaps matches TRBD1 (6 bases). The V end lost 1 base, the J end lost 2 bases, and 12 bases lay between the germline ends. Germline-derived CDR1 and CDR2 are MNHEY and SMNVEV (reference sequence). CDR3 length: 15 amino acids. The CDR3 nucleotides are TGTGCCAGCAGTTTATTACAGGGAAGCGCCTACGAGCAGTACTTC. Encoded protein: CASSLLQGSAYEQYF.

The chain uses TRBV28 and TRBJ1-6; 8 bases map to TRBD1. Germline-derived CDR1 and CDR2 are MDHEN and SYDVKM. V dropped 7 bases and J dropped 9; count of bases not matched to a gene: 11. The CDR3 length is 15 residues. The CDR3 is CASTTRQGHSSPLHF. The DNA of the CDR3 is TGTGCCAGCACTACCAGACAGGGGCATTCTTCACCCCTCCACTTT.

This clone was counted a few times. This rearrangement joins TRBV6-2 or TRBV6-3 to TRBJ2-7, with a possible D match to TRBD1 (5 bases). The length of the CDR3 is 18 residues. Per germline, CDR1 MNHEY and CDR2 SVGEGT. Trimming removed 3 bases from V and 1 base from J, with 22 bases in between. The CDR3 spells CASSYSRRDSSRSYEQYF. Here the CDR3 DNA reads TGTGCCAGCAGTTATAGTCGCAGGGATAGTTCAAGGTCCTACGAGCAGTACTTC.

The CDR3 DNA follows: TGTGCCAGCTCACCCGATGGAGGGGTGGATGGCTACACCTTC. It specifies CASSPDGGVDGYTF. The chain recombines TRBV18 with TRBJ1-2; a possible D gene is TRBD1 (5 bases). Germline V gives CDR1 KGHSH, CDR2 LQKENI. With 3 bases removed from V and 6 bases from J, the gap between germline ends came to 14 bases. The CDR3 consists of 14 residues.

The chain carries TRBV9 and TRBJ1-1, with a possible D match to TRBD1 (6 bases). The CDR3 consists of 12 residues. Germline loops: CDR1 SGDLS, CDR2 YYNGEE. The ends were cut back, 3 bases at V and 8 bases at J, with 11 bases in the middle. The CDR3 coding sequence is TGTGCCAGCAGCGCAACAGGGAAAGAAGCTTTCTTT. It yields the protein CASSATGKEAFF. The full variable domain, completed using reference TRBV9 and TRBJ1-1, is DSGVTQTPKHLITATGQRVTLRCSPRSGDLSVYWYQQSLDQGLQFLIQYYNGEERAKGNILERFSAQQFPDLHSELNLSSLELGDSALYFCASSATGKEAFFGQGTRLTVV.

The V call is TRBV29-1, the J call TRBJ1-1, with 11 nucleotides matching TRBD1. This CDR3 region has 13 residues. J gave up 8 bases and V 4 bases, and 6 bases lay outside the gene matches. From germline, CDR1 is SQVTM and CDR2 ANQGSEA. The CDR3 is CSVAAGTGGEAFF. For the CDR3, the DNA is TGCAGCGTTGCCGCCGGGACAGGGGGAGAAGCTTTCTTT.

The rearrangement links TRBV19 to TRBJ1-2; D may be TRBD1 (6 bases). The CDR3 consists of 15 residues. Germline CDR1 and CDR2: LNHDA and SQIVND (reference sequence). V was pared by 1 base and J by 4 bases, with 13 bases between. The CDR3 sequence is CASSIGQGRGYGYTF. DNA of the CDR3: TGTGCCAGTAGTATAGGGCAGGGGCGCGGCTATGGCTACACCTTC.

This chain joins TRBV4-2 and TRBJ2-7, with D possibly matching TRBD2 (6 bases). CDR1 is LGHNA and CDR2 is YNFKEQ in the germline V gene. The length of the CDR3 is 14 residues. V lost 3 bases and J lost 8, with 17 bases in between. CDR3 sequence reads: CASSQSWDGGQQYF. Here the CDR3 DNA reads TGTGCCAGCAGCCAGAGCTGGGACGGGGGACAGCAGTACTTC.

This clone has only one observation. The chain employs TRBV6-2 or TRBV6-3 and TRBJ1-5, with 10 bases matching TRBD1. J gave up 5 bases and V 2 bases, and 3 bases lay outside the gene matches. The CDR3 covers 15 residues. Germline V lookup: CDR1 MNHEY, CDR2 SVGEGT. The DNA of the CDR3 is TGTGCCAGCAGTTACCCGACAGGGGGCTATCAGCCCCAGCATTTT. It is translated as CASSYPTGGYQPQHF.

This rearrangement joins TRBV24-1 to TRBJ2-3; no definite D call. The CDR3 has 11 amino acids. The V end lost 9 bases, the J end lost 5 bases, and 8 bases lay between the germline ends. Per germline, CDR1 KGHDR and CDR2 SFDVKD. This chain's CDR3 is CATSFRDTQYF. DNA of the CDR3: TGTGCCACCTCCTTTAGAGATACGCAGTATTTT.

This clone was found a few times. DNA for the CDR3: TGTGCCAGCTCACCAACGGTACACCGGCAGGATTCACCCCTCCACTTT. This translates into CASSPTVHRQDSPLHF. The chain is built from TRBV18 and TRBJ1-6, with D unclear. Trimming removed 2 bases from V and 8 bases from J, with 16 bases in between. CDR3 length: 16 amino acids. Per the germline V gene, CDR1 is KGHSH and CDR2 is LQKENI. The full variable domain, with the rest looked up from reference TRBV18 and TRBJ1-6, is NAGVMQNPRHLVRRRGQEARLRCSPMKGHSHVYWYRQLPEEGLKFMVYLQKENIIDESGMPKERFSAEFPKEGPSILRIQQVVRGDSAAYFCASSPTVHRQDSPLHFGNGTRLTVT.

The V gene is TRBV5-1, the J gene TRBJ2-2, with D unclear. The CDR3 consists of 14 residues. V was cut by 0 bases and J by 4 bases, with 7 bases left in between. Germline V lookup: CDR1 SGHRS, CDR2 YFSETQ. In DNA, the CDR3 is TGCGCCAGCAGCTTGGACCGGGTCACCGGGGAGCTGTTTTTT. Translation gives CASSLDRVTGELFF.